This entry lists 21 T cell receptor beta chains sequenced from one sample in a study of technical replicates of blood from four donors. Generated by immunoSEQ multiplex PCR, the TCRdb table keeps only in-frame clones and is missing some. The sample shows about 70,000 clones, approximately 95% of them seen only once. The specimen sequenced was T cells isolated from PBMCs. These receptors were taken from a human donor in good health.

This chain joins TRBV2 and TRBJ2-4; TRBD2 aligns across 11 bases. The V gene's germline CDR1 is SNHLY and CDR2 FYNNEI. The trim removed 6 bases at V and 6 bases at J, leaving 7 bases unmatched. This CDR3 contains 15 residues. The CDR3 protein is CASSKGLAGGNIQYF. The CDR3 DNA reads TGTGCCAGCAGCAAAGGGCTAGCGGGGGGAAACATTCAGTACTTC.

V usage is TRBV2 and J usage is TRBJ2-5, with 9 bases identical to TRBD2. This CDR3 spans 15 amino acids. Germline CDR1 reads SNHLY; CDR2 reads FYNNEI. V lost 4 bases and J lost 3; bases outside the gene matches: 6. CDR3 nucleotide sequence: TGTGCCAGCAGTGCCCTAGCGGGAATCGAAGAGACCCAGTACTTC. As protein: CASSALAGIEETQYF.

The V call is TRBV2, the J call TRBJ2-7; 7 positions match TRBD1. CDR3 length: 12 amino acids. Germline lookup yields CDR1 SNHLY and CDR2 FYNNEI. The V segment lost 8 bases and the J segment 4 bases; nucleotides outside the gene matches: 5. CDR3: CASEGTEYEQYF. The CDR3, as DNA: TGTGCCAGCGAAGGGACAGAATACGAGCAGTACTTC.

The J gene is TRBJ2-2, the V gene TRBV2, with 14 bases matching TRBD2. This CDR3 spans 18 amino acids. Trimming removed 7 bases from V and 4 bases from J; junction bases left unmatched: 11. CDR1 and CDR2 from the germline V gene are SNHLY and FYNNEI. The CDR3 nucleotides are TGTGCCAGCAACCTATTCGGGACTAGCGGGAGTGTCACCGGGGAGCTGTTTTTT. It yields the protein CASNLFGTSGSVTGELFF.

The V and J genes are TRBV7-9 and TRBJ1-6; D not resolved. Trimming shortened V by 3 bases and J by 10 bases, and 10 bases separated the two germline ends. The CDR3 contains 13 residues. The germline V gene has CDR1 SEHNR and CDR2 FQNEAQ (reference sequence). The CDR3 DNA is TGTGCCAGCAGCTTGGAGGGAGGGTCACCCCTCCACTTT. Translated: CASSLEGGSPLHF.

V is TRBV30 and J is TRBJ1-1; possibly TRBD1 for D (5 bases). The V gene's germline CDR1 is GTSNPN and CDR2 SVGIG (reference sequence). The CDR3 runs 12 residues. Trimming took off 5 bases at V and 4 bases at J, with 11 bases between the two ends. CDR3 sequence reads: CAWGRQSTEAFF. The CDR3 bases are TGTGCCTGGGGTCGACAGTCCACTGAAGCTTTCTTT.

The V and J genes are TRBV5-8 and TRBJ2-7; possibly TRBD2 for D (5 bases). Trimming left V 5 bases short and J 3 bases short, with 15 bases between. From germline, CDR1 is SGHTS and CDR2 YDEGEE. This CDR3 comprises 14 residues. CDR3 bases: TGTGCCAGCAGAGGGCCCGGACTTAGCTACGAGCAGTACTTC. Protein: CASRGPGLSYEQYF. The variable domain in full, completed from reference TRBV5-8 and TRBJ2-7, reads EAGVTQSPTHLIKTRGQQATLRCSPISGHTSVYWYQQALGLGLQFLLWYDEGEERNRGNFPPRFSGRQFPNYSSELNVNALELEDSALYLCASRGPGLSYEQYFGPGTRLTVT.

Regarding this clone: At the DNA level, this CDR3 is encoded by other sequences in the same sample as well. The V and J genes are TRBV11-2 and TRBJ1-2; TRBD1 is a possible D gene (6 bases). From germline, CDR1 is SGHAT and CDR2 FQNNGV. The CDR3 is 12 amino acids. V lost 0 bases and J 8 bases, leaving 7 bases between the germline ends. CDR3 region: CASSLDRGGYTF. CDR3 nucleotides: TGTGCCAGCAGCTTAGACAGGGGCGGCTACACCTTC.

The chain carries TRBV7-6 and TRBJ2-7; TRBD2 matches 7 bases. The CDR3 extends over 14 amino acids. Germline-derived CDR1 and CDR2 are SGHVS and FNYEAQ. Unmatched junction bases numbered 5, after V lost 1 base and J lost 5 bases. The CDR3 coding sequence is TGTGCCAGCAGCTTAGGGGGGGGTGGAGACGAGCAGTACTTC. Protein product: CASSLGGGGDEQYF.

This clone was recorded once. The chain employs TRBV18 and TRBJ1-2; 8 bases match TRBD1. After removal of 2 bases from V and 3 bases from J, the junction contained 2 bases not matched to a gene. The germline gives CDR1 KGHSH, CDR2 LQKENI. This CDR3 has 14 residues. DNA for the CDR3: TGTGCCAGCTCACCAGCAGGGGGCGACTATGGCTACACCTTC. Translating gives CASSPAGGDYGYTF.

The rearrangement uses TRBV9 and TRBJ1-1; D might be TRBD1 (5 bases). The V gene lost 6 bases and the J gene lost 3 bases, with 18 bases spanning the gap. Germline V CDR1 and CDR2: SGDLS, YYNGEE. This CDR3 region has 15 residues. CDR3 bases: TGTGCCAGCAACGTCGACGGGGAGGGGCACACTGAAGCTTTCTTT. Protein sequence: CASNVDGEGHTEAFF.

The rearrangement joins TRBV7-9 to TRBJ1-5, with TRBD1 identical over 8 bases. Per the germline V gene, CDR1 is SEHNR and CDR2 is FQNEAQ (reference sequence). The CDR3 contains 17 residues. V lost 4 bases, J lost 1 base, and 9 bases stayed unmatched. The DNA of the CDR3 is TGTGCCAGCAGCTCGGACAGGGCTTTCTTAAGCAATCAGCCCCAGCATTTT. Translation gives CASSSDRAFLSNQPQHF.

V gene TRBV4-1 combines with J gene TRBJ2-7; maybe TRBD1 (5 bases). The CDR3 runs 15 residues. The germline CDR1 and CDR2 sequences are MGHRA and YSYEKL. The V end lost 0 bases, the J end lost 5 bases, and 14 bases lay between the germline ends. Here the CDR3 reads CASSQDEAGQDEQYF. CDR3 nucleotide sequence: TGCGCCAGCAGCCAAGATGAGGCAGGGCAGGACGAGCAGTACTTC.

On this clone itself: The sample holds other DNA sequences that translate to the same CDR3. V gene TRBV5-1 combines with J gene TRBJ1-5, with D tentatively TRBD1 (6 bases). The CDR3 runs to 15 residues. The V and J ends lost 0 bases and 0 bases respectively, with 7 bases between them. Germline V gene sequence: CDR1 SGHRS, CDR2 YFSETQ. CDR3 sequence: CASSLATGSNQPQHF. The DNA of the CDR3 is TGCGCCAGCAGCTTGGCGACAGGTAGCAATCAGCCCCAGCATTTT.

The rearrangement links TRBV27 to TRBJ2-1; 9 positions match TRBD1. Germline values: CDR1 MNHEY, CDR2 SMNVEV (reference sequence). V trimming: 6 bases; J trimming: 9 bases; junction bases outside the gene matches: 6. The CDR3 is 13 residues long. The CDR3 DNA reads TGTGCCAGCAGGGGACAGGGAATGGTTGAGCAGTTCTTC. Protein: CASRGQGMVEQFF.

The rearrangement links TRBV29-1 to TRBJ1-2; 9 nucleotides line up with TRBD1. CDR3 length: 13 residues. CDR1 SQVTM and CDR2 ANQGSEA come from the germline V gene. J lost 1 base, V lost 4 bases, and 1 base had no gene match. CDR3 sequence (DNA): TGCAGCGTTGTGGACAGGGGTAACTATGGCTACACCTTC. Its translation: CSVVDRGNYGYTF.

The chain couples TRBV4-1 to TRBJ2-3, with D perhaps TRBD2 (7 bases). Per germline, CDR1 MGHRA and CDR2 YSYEKL. Deletions cut 3 bases from V and 11 bases from J, with 24 bases between. There are 16 residues in the CDR3. CDR3 sequence: CASSHISGGLHYLQYF. As DNA, the CDR3 is TGCGCCAGCAGCCACATATCCGGGGGGCTTCACTATCTGCAGTATTTT.

The chain uses TRBV7-8 and TRBJ1-2; no reliable D call. V shed 1 base and J shed 7 bases, with 13 bases lying between them. The CDR3 has 14 amino acids. Per the germline V gene, CDR1 is SGHVS and CDR2 is FQNEAQ. DNA for the CDR3: TGTGCCAGCAGCTTAGGCTACTCTGGGAGTGGCTACACCTTC. It specifies CASSLGYSGSGYTF. Full variable domain (remainder filled in from reference TRBV7-8 and TRBJ1-2): GAGVSQSPRYKVAKRGQDVALRCDPISGHVSLFWYQQALGQGPEFLTYFQNEAQLDKSGLPSDRFFAERPEGSVSTLKIQRTQQEDSAVYLCASSLGYSGSGYTFGSGTRLTVV.

The rearrangement uses TRBV7-8 and TRBJ1-1; the D gene is possibly TRBD1 (5 bases). Germline loops: CDR1 SGHVS, CDR2 FQNEAQ. The CDR3 sequence is 15 residues long. This CDR3 reads CAISSDKGFVTEAFF. The CDR3 DNA reads as TGTGCGATTTCGTCGGACAAGGGGTTTGTCACTGAAGCTTTCTTT.

The chain uses TRBV4-2 and TRBJ2-1; D perhaps matches TRBD2 (5 bases). CDR1 and CDR2 from the germline V gene are LGHNA and YNFKEQ. The length of the CDR3 is 18 residues. V lost 1 base and J 0 bases, leaving 16 bases between the germline ends. CDR3 sequence: CASSQVPTMGSSYNEQFF. CDR3 in DNA: TGTGCCAGCAGCCAAGTCCCCACCATGGGGAGCTCCTACAATGAGCAGTTCTTC.

The chain employs TRBV6-1 and TRBJ1-5, with D perhaps TRBD1 (5 bases). This CDR3 has 15 residues. Deletions cut 0 bases from V and 4 bases from J, with 10 bases between. CDR1 and CDR2 (germline): MNHNS, SASEGT. In DNA form, the CDR3 reads TGTGCCAGCAGTGAAGCAGCGGGGGGTAATCAGCCCCAGCATTTT. Protein sequence: CASSEAAGGNQPQHF.